The TCR beta chain described here comes from a study of blood T cells in healthy people across ages. General observations from the study: Per million T cells, TCR beta diversity dropped roughly linearly as age increased.

A word on this clonotype: Its antigen is unknown. A read error may explain this, as a much larger clone is one base away.

PCR was performed a second time for about 6 to 11 cycles using a sample-barcoded 5' primer and a J-beta primer mix. Each CDR3 protein is one row after TCRdb ran MiXCR on the 5' RACE reads. This sample has hundreds of thousands of distinct CDR3 sequences; 52% occur once, and the top ten carry roughly 12%. Investigators took about 10 milliliters of peripheral blood from every donor. Every sample yielded at least 6 million isolated PBMCs. The CDR3 covers 14 residues. Germline V gene data show CDR1 as LGHDT and CDR2 as YNNKEL (reference sequence). The specimen was blood. The chain employs TRBV3-1 and TRBJ2-7; D tentatively reads TRBD1 or TRBD2 (5 bases each). With the DNA end fitting TRBJ2-1 better, the J assignment may be wrong. This TCR was recovered from a woman at least 80 years old in good health. The CDR3 spells CASTTGPGTYEQFF. For the CDR3, the DNA is TGTGCCAGCACCACGGGGCCGGGGACCTACGAGCAGTTCTTC.